A single sample is the source of the 25 T cell receptor beta chains below, sequenced in a study of Ad26.COV2.S vaccination and SARS-CoV-2 variants (dated by TCRdb to the early 2020s). Library generation was performed with the immunoSEQ multiplex PCR assay. The table was pulled from immuneACCESS by TCRdb, which kept in-frame rearrangements only. Such tables lose some clones; where checked, under half of the loss comes from unresolved V genes, and the rest has no known cause. In all, the sample holds roughly 300,000 clones, and approximately 90% of those were seen once. The ten largest account for approximately 4.5% of the sample. Interpreted using the paper, the treatment or condition label stands for: 15 to 20 received Ad26.COV2.S at low or high dose, single or two shots; about 5 received placebo; per-sample allocation not given. For vaccine and placebo recipients, the sequenced repertoires came from samples collected on day 63 after the first injection.

Sample: peripheral blood, taken in a trial of Ad26.COV2.S vaccine versus placebo. Receptors originate from a person aged 18-65 years who received the Ad26.COV2.S COVID-19 vaccine or a placebo.

The chain combines TRBV6-1 with TRBJ2-1, with D possibly matching TRBD1 (6 bases). The CDR3 sequence is 15 residues long. V shed 1 base and J shed 8 bases, with 15 bases lying between them. Germline V gene data show CDR1 as MNHNS and CDR2 as SASEGT. This chain's CDR3 is CASSEGRGIIYEQFF. As DNA, the CDR3 is TGTGCCAGCAGTGAAGGCAGGGGAATTATCTATGAGCAGTTCTTC.

The gene calls are TRBV13 and TRBJ2-1; 10 nucleotides line up with TRBD2. The CDR3 loop spans 14 amino acids. The germline V gene has CDR1 PRHDT and CDR2 FYEKMQ (reference sequence). The CDR3 region is CSSGLALAYNEQFF. CDR3 DNA sequence: TGTTCGTCGGGACTAGCGCTAGCCTACAATGAGCAGTTCTTC.

V is TRBV4-1 and J is TRBJ1-6, with 10 bases lining up with TRBD1. The germline gives CDR1 MGHRA, CDR2 YSYEKL. Losses at the gene ends were 1 base for V and 7 bases for J; bases not matched to a gene: 7. The CDR3 consists of 17 residues. The CDR3 region has the DNA TGCGCCAGCAGCCAAGTTTTCGCGGACAGGGGGAATTCACCCCTCCACTTT. It codes for CASSQVFADRGNSPLHF.

This chain uses TRBV7-9 with TRBJ2-1; 8 nucleotides align to TRBD2. The V gene end was trimmed by 4 bases and the J gene end by 6 bases; junction bases not matched to a gene: 8. CDR1 and CDR2 from the germline V gene are SEHNR and FQNEAQ (reference sequence). This CDR3 region has 15 residues. CDR3 sequence: CASSYYSGGSNEQFF. The CDR3 bases are TGTGCCAGCAGCTATTATTCGGGAGGGTCCAATGAGCAGTTCTTC.

In DNA form, the CDR3 reads TGTGCCAGCGAGCCGGGACAGGGCCAAGAGACCCAGTACTTC. This sequence encodes CASEPGQGQETQYF. V and J are TRBV2 and TRBJ2-5; 9 nucleotides line up with TRBD1. Germline CDR1 reads SNHLY; CDR2 reads FYNNEI. V shed 8 bases, J shed 1 base, and the junction held 5 bases outside the gene matches. CDR3 size: 14 residues.

The chain employs TRBV3-1 (or the pseudogene TRBV3-2) and TRBJ2-5; 10 positions agree with TRBD2. Germline CDR1 LGHDT, CDR2 YNNKEL (reference sequence). The CDR3 loop spans 16 amino acids. The V and J ends lost 1 base and 1 base, in that order; junction bases with no gene match: 3. The CDR3 DNA reads TGTGCCAGCAGCCAAGGGGTAGCGGGGGGCCAAGAGACCCAGTACTTC. Its translation is CASSQGVAGGQETQYF.

V gene TRBV7-8 combines with J gene TRBJ1-1, with D perhaps TRBD1 (6 bases). The CDR3 runs 13 residues. Trimming took off 5 bases at V and 5 bases at J, with 12 bases between the two ends. Germline CDR1 is SGHVS and CDR2 is FQNEAQ. CDR3 nucleotide sequence: TGTGCCAGCAGCCGCAGGGGCGGGACTGAAGCTTTCTTT. It specifies CASSRRGGTEAFF.

CDR3 in DNA: TGTGCCAGCAGTGAAAGGGCAGGGGGCGTTCAGCCCCAGCATTTT. This sequence encodes CASSERAGGVQPQHF. The chain uses TRBV2 and TRBJ1-5; 8 nucleotides match TRBD1. The junction had 6 bases not matched to a gene; V was cut back by 2 bases and J by 6 bases. The length of the CDR3 is 15 residues. Germline values: CDR1 SNHLY, CDR2 FYNNEI.

The V and J genes are TRBV7-9 and TRBJ2-7, with a tentative D call TRBD2 (6 bases). The V end lost 1 base, the J end lost 7 bases, and 17 bases lay between the germline ends. The germline CDR1 and CDR2 sequences are SEHNR and FQNEAQ (reference sequence). CDR3 size: 15 residues. The CDR3 region is CASSLGIADPGEQYF. CDR3 in DNA: TGTGCCAGCAGCTTAGGGATAGCGGATCCGGGAGAGCAGTACTTC. Complete variable domain (other parts from reference TRBV7-9 and TRBJ2-7): DTGVSQNPRHKITKRGQNVTFRCDPISEHNRLYWYRQTLGQGPEFLTYFQNEAQLEKSRLLSDRFSAERPKGSFSTLEIQRTEQGDSAMYLCASSLGIADPGEQYFGPGTRLTVT.

The chain links TRBV2 to TRBJ2-5; D not certain. CDR1 SNHLY and CDR2 FYNNEI come from the germline V gene. CDR3 size: 13 residues. The V gene lost 0 bases and the J gene lost 5 bases, with 7 bases spanning the gap. CDR3 sequence reads: CASSEALGETQYF. CDR3 DNA: TGTGCCAGCAGTGAAGCGCTGGGGGAGACCCAGTACTTC. The whole variable domain, filled in from reference TRBV2 and TRBJ2-5, reads EPEVTQTPSHQVTQMGQEVILRCVPISNHLYFYWYRQILGQKVEFLVSFYNNEISEKSEIFDDQFSVERPDGSNFTLKIRSTKLEDSAMYFCASSEALGETQYFGPGTRLLVL.

V usage is TRBV7-2 and J usage is TRBJ2-2; 8 bases are a match to TRBD2. The CDR3 covers 16 residues. The germline V gene has CDR1 SGHTA and CDR2 FQGNSA. J lost 4 bases, V lost 1 base, and 5 bases had no gene match. The CDR3 nucleotides read TGTGCCAGCAGCTTAGGGGCCGGGACTAGCACCGGGGAGCTGTTTTTT. Amino acids: CASSLGAGTSTGELFF.

This CDR3 is CASNRGDRGNEKLFF. The CDR3 DNA reads as TGTGCCAGCAACCGAGGGGACAGGGGTAATGAAAAACTGTTTTTT. The chain recombines TRBV2 with TRBJ1-4; 10 bases are a match to TRBD1. The germline V gene has CDR1 SNHLY and CDR2 FYNNEI. Germline trimming cut 7 bases from V and 4 bases from J; bases unmatched to any gene: 6. The CDR3 is made up of 15 amino acids.

V usage is TRBV29-1 and J usage is TRBJ2-4, with 8 bases lining up with TRBD2. V gave up 3 bases and J gave up 6 bases; unmatched junction bases: 4. Germline CDR1 SQVTM, CDR2 ANQGSEA. The CDR3 contains 13 residues. The CDR3 here is CSVDVAGLNIQYF. CDR3 DNA: TGCAGCGTTGATGTAGCGGGATTAAACATTCAGTACTTC.

The gene calls are TRBV7-9 and TRBJ2-7; TRBD2 matches at 9 bases. Germline CDR1 reads SEHNR; CDR2 reads FQNEAQ (reference sequence). Losses at the gene ends were 4 bases for V and 5 bases for J; bases not matched to a gene: 6. This CDR3 contains 14 residues. Written as DNA, the CDR3 is TGTGCCAGCAGCTCAATTAGCGGGAGCCACGAGCAGTACTTC. It encodes CASSSISGSHEQYF.

This clone was observed once. J is TRBJ2-7 and V is TRBV7-2, with 7 bases identical to TRBD2. Germline-derived CDR1 and CDR2 are SGHTA and FQGNSA. V was pared by 7 bases and J by 1 base, with 7 bases of the junction left unmatched. The CDR3 is 14 residues long. The CDR3 DNA reads as TGTGCCAGCATCAACCTAGCGGTATCCTACGAGCAGTACTTC. This codes for CASINLAVSYEQYF.

This chain links TRBV4-2 with TRBJ2-7, with D perhaps TRBD1 (5 bases). Looked up from germline, CDR1 is LGHNA and CDR2 is YNFKEQ. The CDR3 is 15 amino acids. Deletions cut 4 bases from V and 0 bases from J, with 13 bases between. CDR3: CASSLDTLSSYEQYF. CDR3 bases: TGTGCCAGCAGCCTGGACACCCTGAGCTCCTACGAGCAGTACTTC.

This sequence joins TRBV7-2 and TRBJ2-1; D is unresolved. Trimming shortened V by 1 base and J by 4 bases, and 8 bases separated the two germline ends. Germline lookup yields CDR1 SGHTA and CDR2 FQGNSA. The CDR3 runs 14 residues. Written as DNA, the CDR3 is TGTGCCAGCAGCTTAGTTCCAGCATACAATGAGCAGTTCTTC. It translates to CASSLVPAYNEQFF.

This clone was observed a single time. The genes are TRBV19 and TRBJ2-3; D gene uncertain. CDR3 size: 15 residues. V was shortened by 3 bases and J by 0 bases, with 10 bases between the two germline ends. Germline values: CDR1 LNHDA, CDR2 SQIVND (reference sequence). The chain's CDR3 is CASSISSESTDTQYF. The CDR3 bases are TGTGCCAGTAGTATCTCGTCGGAAAGCACAGATACGCAGTATTTT.

This chain joins TRBV19 and TRBJ1-2; TRBD1 might be the D (6 bases). CDR3 size: 15 residues. Germline V gene sequence: CDR1 LNHDA, CDR2 SQIVND (reference sequence). The V gene lost 5 bases and the J gene lost 8 bases, with 21 bases spanning the gap. CDR3 sequence (DNA): TGTGCCAGTAGTGACCGGGACAAGGTTTTGGAAGGCTACACCTTC. Translation: CASSDRDKVLEGYTF.

V gene TRBV20-1 combines with J gene TRBJ2-7, with TRBD1 identical over 7 bases. The V segment lost 5 bases and the J segment 4 bases; nucleotides outside the gene matches: 2. CDR1 DFQATT and CDR2 SNEGSKA come from the germline V gene (reference sequence). This CDR3 is 11 amino acids long. CDR3 sequence reads: CSAGQEYEQYF. CDR3 in DNA: TGCAGTGCTGGACAGGAATACGAGCAGTACTTC.

The chain has TRBV7-8 and TRBJ1-1; no firm D call. The ends were cut back, 2 bases at V and 1 base at J, with 5 bases in the middle. CDR3 length: 13 amino acids. The germline CDR1 and CDR2 sequences are SGHVS and FQNEAQ. The CDR3 nucleotides are TGTGCCAGCAGCTTACGGGAGAACACTGAAGCTTTCTTT. Its translation is CASSLRENTEAFF.

This clone was detected once. The V call is TRBV7-2, the J call TRBJ1-4; D is unclear. Germline lookup yields CDR1 SGHTA and CDR2 FQGNSA. V gave up 3 bases and J gave up 0 bases, with 8 bases separating them. CDR3 length: 15 amino acids. The CDR3 nucleotides are TGTGCCAGCAGCTTCCAGATTGCAACTAATGAAAAACTGTTTTTT. Its protein is CASSFQIATNEKLFF.

The chain uses TRBV29-1 and TRBJ1-1; no clear D gene. The CDR3 length is 11 residues. Germline lookup yields CDR1 SQVTM and CDR2 ANQGSEA. Trimming took 6 bases from V and 7 from J, leaving 12 bases between them. CDR3 sequence: CSVEPRHEAFF. The CDR3 DNA is TGCAGCGTAGAGCCGCGACATGAAGCTTTCTTT.

This chain links TRBV7-8 with TRBJ2-1, with 12 bases identical to TRBD2. The CDR3 has 15 amino acids. The V and J ends lost 2 bases and 5 bases, in that order; junction bases with no gene match: 1. Germline assignment: CDR1 SGHVS and CDR2 FQNEAQ. The CDR3 DNA reads as TGTGCCAGCAGCTTAAGGACTAGCGGGAACAATGAGCAGTTCTTC. Its protein is CASSLRTSGNNEQFF. Full variable domain (outside the CDR3, taken from reference TRBV7-8 and TRBJ2-1): GAGVSQSPRYKVAKRGQDVALRCDPISGHVSLFWYQQALGQGPEFLTYFQNEAQLDKSGLPSDRFFAERPEGSVSTLKIQRTQQEDSAVYLCASSLRTSGNNEQFFGPGTRLTVL.

The J gene is TRBJ1-2, the V gene TRBV5-5; D uncertain. Germline V lookup: CDR1 SGHKS, CDR2 YYEKEE (reference sequence). Between the trimmed V and J ends, which lost 0 bases and 4 bases, there was a span of 10 bases. The CDR3 extends over 14 amino acids. The CDR3 protein is CASSLVGSSYGYTF. The CDR3 DNA follows: TGTGCCAGCAGCTTGGTCGGTTCATCCTATGGCTACACCTTC. Full variable domain (remainder filled in from reference TRBV5-5 and TRBJ1-2): DAGVTQSPTHLIKTRGQQVTLRCSPISGHKSVSWYQQVLGQGPQFIFQYYEKEERGRGNFPDRFSARQFPNYSSELNVNALLLGDSALYLCASSLVGSSYGYTFGSGTRLTVV.